Shown below are 18 T cell receptor beta chains from a single sample sequenced in a study of blood T cells in healthy people across ages. Primers used in a second PCR of roughly 6 to 12 cycles were a sample-barcoded 5' primer and a J-beta primer mix. One entry per CDR3 protein results from TCRdb running MiXCR on the 5' RACE reads. The repertoire holds more than 450,000 distinct CDR3 sequences, with roughly a quarter as singletons. These data also featured in a second study, about T cells of mothers and their children.

The sequencing input was blood. The receptors were sampled from a boy younger than 10 in good health.

CDR3 in DNA: TGTGCCAGCAGCCCGGTTCAGGCAGGGGGCTACACCTTC. It yields the protein CASSPVQAGGYTF. V and J are TRBV6-6 and TRBJ1-2; maybe TRBD1 (5 bases). Trimming took 6 bases from V and 8 from J, leaving 16 bases between them. Germline lookup yields CDR1 MNHNY and CDR2 SVGAGI (reference sequence). This CDR3 is built from 13 residues.

The chain has TRBV25-1 and TRBJ2-1; 7 positions agree with TRBD2. The CDR3 has 16 amino acids. Germline V gene lookup returns CDR1 MGHDK and CDR2 SYGVNS. V was clipped by 3 bases and J by 12 bases; unmatched bases: 17. CDR3 sequence: CASSEPGASGVVGQFF. The CDR3 region has the DNA TGTGCCAGCAGTGAGCCTGGGGCTAGCGGTGTAGTAGGGCAGTTCTTC.

This clonotype was counted a few times. The rearrangement links TRBV27 to TRBJ1-3; weak D call: TRBD1 (6 bases). There are 17 residues in the CDR3. The V and J ends lost 5 bases and 2 bases respectively, with 19 bases between them. Per the germline V gene, CDR1 is MNHEY and CDR2 is SMNVEV (reference sequence). The DNA of the CDR3 is TGTGCCAGCAGTCCCTACCCGTGGGGGGCCGCTGGAAACACCATATATTTT. This gives the protein CASSPYPWGAAGNTIYF.

This clonotype was seen a few times. The J gene is TRBJ2-5, the V gene TRBV10-3; TRBD2 is a possible D gene (6 bases). The tail of the sequence fits TRBJ2-7 better, so the J call may be wrong. Germline CDR1 is ENHRY and CDR2 is SYGVKD. The CDR3 loop spans 15 amino acids. CDR3 nucleotides: TGTGCCATCAGTGGAGGCCTAGCGTTCTCCTACGAGCAGTACTTC. Encoded protein: CAISGGLAFSYEQYF.

This clonotype was recorded a few times. The V gene is TRBV29-1, the J gene TRBJ2-7, with D unclear. The germline CDR1 and CDR2 sequences are SQVTM and ANQGSEA. CDR3 length: 14 amino acids. V dropped 0 bases and J dropped 1 base, with 10 bases sitting between them. CDR3 nucleotides: TGCAGCGTTGAAGACGGACGAGGATCCTACGAGCAGTACTTC. Its protein is CSVEDGRGSYEQYF.

In this sample, this clonotype turned up a few times. The chain recombines TRBV9 with TRBJ2-3; D perhaps matches TRBD2 (5 bases). The length of the CDR3 is 11 residues. The V and J ends lost 3 bases and 8 bases respectively, with 7 bases between them. Germline assignment: CDR1 SGDLS and CDR2 YYNGEE. CDR3 DNA sequence: TGTGCCAGCAGCGAGGGAGTTACGCAGTATTTT. Protein product: CASSEGVTQYF.

The chain is built from TRBV7-9 and TRBJ2-1, with 13 bases lining up with TRBD2. CDR3 size: 18 residues. The V segment lost 5 bases and the J segment 3 bases; nucleotides outside the gene matches: 10. The germline gives CDR1 SEHNR, CDR2 FQNEAQ (reference sequence). CDR3 loop: CASSPGTSGTPLYNEQFF. CDR3 DNA: TGTGCCAGCAGCCCGGGGACTAGCGGGACTCCCCTCTACAATGAGCAGTTCTTC.

This clonotype was seen more than once but under ten times. This rearrangement joins TRBV7-9 to TRBJ2-5, with 8 bases lining up with TRBD2. The CDR3 totals 15 residues. Looked up from germline, CDR1 is SEHNR and CDR2 is FQNEAQ (reference sequence). The J segment lost 2 bases and the V segment lost 4 bases, leaving 6 bases of the junction unmatched. The CDR3 region is CASSSTSALQETQYF. The CDR3 DNA sequence: TGTGCCAGCAGCTCGACTAGCGCACTACAAGAGACCCAGTACTTC.

This clonotype was observed a few times. The CDR3 nucleotides are TGTGCCAGCAGTTACTCGAAGGGTTACAATGAGCAGTTCTTC. The encoded protein is CASSYSKGYNEQFF. This chain uses TRBV6-5 with TRBJ2-1; D uncertain. The CDR3 spans 14 residues. The ends were cut back, 0 bases at V and 4 bases at J, with 7 bases in the middle. Germline lookup yields CDR1 MNHEY and CDR2 SVGAGI.

This clonotype came up a few times. The chain joins TRBV20-1 to TRBJ2-3; 9 nucleotides agree with TRBD2. Germline V lookup: CDR1 DFQATT, CDR2 SNEGSKA (reference sequence). The length of the CDR3 is 13 residues. The CDR3, as DNA: TGCGCTGTCCGGGCGGGGGGGACAGATACGCAGTATTTT. As protein: CAVRAGGTDTQYF.

A few counts support this clonotype. This chain links TRBV29-1 with TRBJ1-2, with D possibly matching TRBD1 (6 bases). Germline loops: CDR1 SQVTM, CDR2 ANQGSEA. This CDR3 is built from 13 residues. V lost 3 bases, J lost 6 bases, and 14 bases lay in between. The CDR3 DNA reads as TGCAGCGTTGAGGGATCAGGGGCCCATGGCTACACCTTC. Its translation: CSVEGSGAHGYTF.

This chain joins TRBV6-5 and TRBJ2-3; no clear D gene. The germline V and J ends were trimmed by 0 bases and 3 bases, with 10 bases remaining between them. This CDR3 comprises 15 residues. The V gene's germline CDR1 is MNHEY and CDR2 SVGAGI. CDR3 sequence reads: CASSYSGIGTDTQYF. The DNA of the CDR3 is TGTGCCAGCAGTTACTCTGGAATAGGGACAGATACGCAGTATTTT.

This clonotype was observed a few times. The chain combines TRBV13 with TRBJ1-5, with 9 bases matching TRBD1. The CDR3 is 15 amino acids. V was pared by 5 bases and J by 5 bases, with 7 bases of the junction left unmatched. The germline V gene encodes CDR1 PRHDT and CDR2 FYEKMQ (reference sequence). The CDR3 loop is CASSTTRDRDQPQHF. The CDR3, as DNA: TGTGCCAGCAGCACCACCCGGGACAGGGATCAGCCCCAGCATTTT.

The chain combines TRBV19 with TRBJ2-1; TRBD1 agrees at 8 bases. V shed 6 bases and J 4 bases; nucleotides not matched to a gene: 11. Germline assignment: CDR1 LNHDA and CDR2 SQIVND (reference sequence). CDR3 length: 16 residues. The CDR3 loop reads CASSKAGTGNYNEQFF. The CDR3 coding sequence is TGTGCCAGTAGCAAGGCCGGGACAGGCAATTACAATGAGCAGTTCTTC.

This clonotype was recorded a few times. V and J are TRBV7-2 and TRBJ2-1; tentatively, D is TRBD1 or TRBD2 (5 bases each). The DNA end lines up better with TRBJ2-5; the J call may be wrong. Germline-derived CDR1 and CDR2 are SGHTA and FQGNSA. This CDR3 region has 14 residues. CDR3 DNA sequence: TGTGCCAGCAGCACATTACCGGGGCCGGAGACCCAGTACTTC. Protein sequence: CASSTLPGPETQYF.

The genes are TRBV12-5 and TRBJ2-5; 8 nucleotides align to TRBD1. Germline CDR1 reads LGHNT; CDR2 reads FRNRAP. The V gene end was trimmed by 6 bases and the J gene end by 5 bases; junction bases not matched to a gene: 8. The CDR3 loop spans 14 amino acids. In DNA, the CDR3 is TGTGCTAGTGGACGTCAGGGGGCAGAGGAGACCCAGTACTTC. Encoded protein: CASGRQGAEETQYF.

This chain links TRBV12-3 or TRBV12-4 with TRBJ2-3; the D is unclear. This CDR3 has 15 amino acids. Between the trimmed V and J ends, which lost 3 bases and 1 base, there was a span of 11 bases. In DNA form, the CDR3 reads TGTGCCAGCAGTTTTCAGGCGATGGGCACAGATACGCAGTATTTT. Protein product: CASSFQAMGTDTQYF.

This clonotype came up once. The V and J genes are TRBV20-1 and TRBJ1-2, with D hard to call. This CDR3 contains 14 residues. V shed 1 base and J shed 4 bases, with 13 bases lying between them. Germline CDR1 reads DFQATT; CDR2 reads SNEGSKA (reference sequence). The CDR3 loop reads CSARAPAFSYGYTF. Here the CDR3 DNA reads TGCAGTGCTAGAGCACCGGCGTTTAGCTATGGCTACACCTTC.